Here is one T cell receptor (beta chain) with its context. No antigen is known for it. This specimen comes from a study of cytomegalovirus exposure and HLA in healthy donors. At the level of the study: Among 150 million to 200 million T cells, an earlier analysis found 95 million to 140 million unique TCR beta sequences.

The CDR3 is made up of 15 amino acids. V lost 3 bases, J lost 7 bases, and 16 bases lay in between. Germline lookup yields CDR1 LGHNA and CDR2 YSLEER. Regarding the study as a whole: The authors later found most CMV-associated TCR beta chains appeared HLA-restricted. Specificity of three CMV-associated chains for CMV antigens was verified in vitro.

In the PCR, 60 Vbeta and 13 Jbeta primers were used. TCRdb's table, derived via immunoSEQ multiplex PCR, lists solely in-frame clones and lacks some. Altogether 150,000 to 200,000 clones are present, about 80% being singletons, with the ten largest covering roughly an eighth. The rearrangement links TRBV4-3 to TRBJ2-1; tentatively, D is TRBD2 (6 bases). Sequencing was performed on PBMCs. The clonotype originates from a woman aged 40 to 55 in good health and CMV-seronegative. The CDR3 DNA is TGCGCCAGCAGCCAGGGCATTCGGCGGGGAAATGAGCAGTTCTTC. Protein product: CASSQGIRRGNEQFF.